The sequence of this T cell receptor beta chain was determined in a study of blood T cell repertoires in COVID-19. V was pared by 5 bases and J by 0 bases, with 10 bases between. Germline values: CDR1 SGHTA, CDR2 FQGNSA. This CDR3 comprises 14 residues. This table comes from immunoSEQ multiplex PCR, and its TCRdb copy is limited to in-frame clones, with some not included. Of about 130,000 clones listed, around 70% are singletons. The material sequenced was peripheral blood. The sequence was collected from a man in his 60s with acute or convalescent COVID-19. The chain recombines TRBV7-2 with TRBJ1-2; D unresolved. CDR3 loop: CASSVPGTNYGYTF. CDR3 sequence (DNA): TGTGCCAGCAGCGTCCCGGGGACTAACTATGGCTACACCTTC.